A single sample gave rise to the 2 T cell receptor beta chains below, sequenced in a study of cytomegalovirus exposure and HLA in healthy donors. 60 Vbeta and 13 Jbeta primers were used in PCR. The assay was immunoSEQ multiplex PCR, and TCRdb's table has in-frame clones only and misses some. Here the sample spans some 98,000 clones, about 80% being singletons. The specimen sequenced was PBMCs. These receptors were taken from a man aged 18 to 35 in good health and CMV-seropositive.

This clone has only a few counts. The chain recombines TRBV19 with TRBJ1-1; D is unclear. The CDR3 has 14 amino acids. Germline loops: CDR1 LNHDA, CDR2 SQIVND (reference sequence). Trimming stripped 1 base from V and 4 bases from J, with 10 bases between. The CDR3 DNA follows: TGTGCCAGTAGTATAGTGTTGAGGGCCACTGAAGCTTTCTTT. Its translation is CASSIVLRATEAFF. The entire variable domain, with the rest obtained from reference TRBV19 and TRBJ1-1, is as follows: DGGITQSPKYLFRKEGQNVTLSCEQNLNHDAMYWYRQDPGQGLRLIYYSQIVNDFQKGDIAEGYSVSREKKESFPLTVTSAQKNPTAFYLCASSIVLRATEAFFGQGTRLTVV.

This chain connects TRBV14 to TRBJ1-1, with D maybe TRBD1 (5 bases). V was cut by 3 bases and J by 3 bases, with 11 bases left in between. Looked up from germline, CDR1 is SGHDN and CDR2 is FVKESK. The CDR3 totals 14 residues. Here the CDR3 DNA reads TGTGCCAGCAGCCAGAAGGGGCCGGACACTGAAGCTTTCTTT. Translation gives CASSQKGPDTEAFF.